The rows below give T cell receptor beta chains drawn from one sample of a study of molecular identifiers for immune sequencing clone quantification. TCRdb reprocessed the PCR reads with MiXCR, giving one entry per CDR3 protein. Here the sample spans some 320,000 distinct CDR3 sequences, 24% being singletons. Sequencing was done on a sample of naive CD8+ T cells from blood, with Jurkat cell RNA spiked in. The receptors come from a human donor in good health. Some libraries in this study had Jurkat cell RNA spiked in. Both conserved end residues are part of each CDR3. Fields, in order: J gene, V gene, clone size, D gene, CDR3 DNA, CDR3 protein. The D gene is left open where the match is weak. Clone size is stated in some rows and not others, as once, few, many or a class when expanded.

j_gene: TRBJ2-2
v_gene: TRBV27
abundance: -
d_gene: -
CDR3nt: TGTGCCAGCAGTCCTCTCAGGGGCGAACACCCCACCGGGGAGCTGTTTTTT
CDR3aa: CASSPLRGEHPTGELFF

j_gene: TRBJ1-5
v_gene: TRBV7-9
abundance: many
d_gene: -
CDR3nt: TGTGCCAGCAGCTTTTCGCCAGGGAGGGATATGAGCAATCAGCCCCAGCATTTT
CDR3aa: CASSFSPGRDMSNQPQHF

j_gene: TRBJ2-1
v_gene: TRBV5-5
abundance: many
d_gene: -
CDR3nt: TGTGCCAGCGAGACTATGAGGTACAACAATGAGCAGTTCTTC
CDR3aa: CASETMRYNNEQFF

j_gene: TRBJ1-6
v_gene: TRBV19
abundance: -
d_gene: TRBD1
CDR3nt: TGTGCCAGTAGTATCGGTAACAGGGGAAATTCACCCCTCCACTTT
CDR3aa: CASSIGNRGNSPLHF

j_gene: TRBJ2-7
v_gene: TRBV12-3/TRBV12-4
abundance: many
d_gene: -
CDR3nt: TGTGCCAGCAGTTTATCCTCTGAAGGGGGTTACGAGCAGTACTTC
CDR3aa: CASSLSSEGGYEQYF

j_gene: TRBJ2-1
v_gene: TRBV28
abundance: many
d_gene: -
CDR3nt: TGTGCCAGCAGGCTCGGGACGAGCTCCTACAATGAGCAGTTCTTC
CDR3aa: CASRLGTSSYNEQFF

j_gene: TRBJ2-7
v_gene: TRBV20-1
abundance: few
d_gene: -
CDR3nt: TGCAGTGCTAGGCCCTCGGGCTCCTACGAGCAGTACTTC
CDR3aa: CSARPSGSYEQYF

j_gene: TRBJ2-7
v_gene: TRBV9
abundance: many
d_gene: TRBD1
CDR3nt: TGTGCCAGCAGCGTACTCCCCGGACAGGGCTACGAGCAGTACTTC
CDR3aa: CASSVLPGQGYEQYF

j_gene: TRBJ2-3
v_gene: TRBV28
abundance: many
d_gene: -
CDR3nt: TGTGCCAGCAGTCCCCATAGCGGCGTAGAGGATACGCAGTATTTT
CDR3aa: CASSPHSGVEDTQYF

j_gene: TRBJ2-7
v_gene: TRBV29-1
abundance: many
d_gene: TRBD1
CDR3nt: TGCAGCGTAACTACAGGGGTCGAGCAGTACTTC
CDR3aa: CSVTTGVEQYF

j_gene: TRBJ2-1
v_gene: TRBV24-1
abundance: few
d_gene: -
CDR3nt: TGTGCCACCAGTGATTGGAGGGACGGAAGCTCCTACAATGAGCAGTTCTTC
CDR3aa: CATSDWRDGSSYNEQFF

j_gene: TRBJ2-7
v_gene: TRBV29-1
abundance: many
d_gene: -
CDR3nt: TGCAGCGTTGAAGAGGGACCAAGGGGACTCTACGAGCAGTACTTC
CDR3aa: CSVEEGPRGLYEQYF

j_gene: TRBJ2-1
v_gene: TRBV7-2
abundance: few
d_gene: TRBD2
CDR3nt: TGTGCCAGCAGGCCCCTAGCGGGCCTCTCCTACAATGAGCAGTTCTTC
CDR3aa: CASRPLAGLSYNEQFF

j_gene: TRBJ1-5
v_gene: TRBV7-8
abundance: many
d_gene: -
CDR3nt: TGTGCCAGCAGCTTATTGGCGGGAACAGGACAGCCCCAGCATTTT
CDR3aa: CASSLLAGTGQPQHF

j_gene: TRBJ1-1
v_gene: TRBV4-1
abundance: -
d_gene: -
CDR3nt: TGCGCCAGCAGCCAACCTACTGCACCGCACACTGAAGCTTTCTTT
CDR3aa: CASSQPTAPHTEAFF

j_gene: TRBJ2-7
v_gene: TRBV28
abundance: many
d_gene: -
CDR3nt: TGTGCCAGCAGTTTCCGGAACCGCTACGAGCAGTACTTC
CDR3aa: CASSFRNRYEQYF

j_gene: TRBJ2-7
v_gene: TRBV12-5
abundance: few
d_gene: -
CDR3nt: TGTGCTAGTGGGCGATACGGACGATACGAGCAGTACTTC
CDR3aa: CASGRYGRYEQYF

j_gene: TRBJ2-7
v_gene: TRBV6-6
abundance: many
d_gene: -
CDR3nt: TGTGCCAGCAGTTCCAGTCAGTGGTACGAGCAGTACTTC
CDR3aa: CASSSSQWYEQYF

j_gene: TRBJ2-5
v_gene: TRBV27
abundance: few
d_gene: -
CDR3nt: TGTGCCAGCAGTTTAAACGACGGGAGAGAGACCCAGTACTTC
CDR3aa: CASSLNDGRETQYF

j_gene: TRBJ2-3
v_gene: TRBV25-1
abundance: few
d_gene: TRBD2
CDR3nt: TGTGCCAGCAGTGAATTGAGCGGGGCTAGCACAGATACGCAGTATTTT
CDR3aa: CASSELSGASTDTQYF

j_gene: TRBJ1-1
v_gene: TRBV19
abundance: -
d_gene: -
CDR3nt: TGTGCCAGTAGTATAGGGATGAGGCAGAGCACTGAAGCTTTCTTT
CDR3aa: CASSIGMRQSTEAFF

j_gene: TRBJ2-7
v_gene: TRBV30
abundance: few
d_gene: -
CDR3nt: TGTGCCTGGAATCGGGGAAACTCCTACGAGCAGTACTTC
CDR3aa: CAWNRGNSYEQYF

j_gene: TRBJ2-7
v_gene: TRBV27
abundance: few
d_gene: -
CDR3nt: TGTGCCAGCAGTCTACGCGGGACAGCTAAGTACGAGCAGTACTTC
CDR3aa: CASSLRGTAKYEQYF

j_gene: TRBJ2-7
v_gene: TRBV20-1
abundance: few
d_gene: -
CDR3nt: TGCAGTGCTAGAGACACGGAGTCAGACCCTTACGAGCAGTACTTC
CDR3aa: CSARDTESDPYEQYF

j_gene: TRBJ2-3
v_gene: TRBV28
abundance: -
d_gene: TRBD2
CDR3nt: TGTGCCAGCAGGCCAACTAGCGGGAGCACAGATACGCAGTATTTT
CDR3aa: CASRPTSGSTDTQYF

j_gene: TRBJ1-4
v_gene: TRBV2
abundance: -
d_gene: -
CDR3nt: TGTGCCAGCAGTGAAGGTGGCAGAGAAAATGAAAAACTGTTTTTT
CDR3aa: CASSEGGRENEKLFF

j_gene: TRBJ2-7
v_gene: TRBV7-2
abundance: -
d_gene: -
CDR3nt: TGTGCCAGCAGCTTATTGGTGACAGCCTACGAGCAGTACTTC
CDR3aa: CASSLLVTAYEQYF

j_gene: TRBJ1-1
v_gene: TRBV12-3/TRBV12-4
abundance: few
d_gene: -
CDR3nt: TGTGCCAGCAGTTCGTACAGGCTAATGAACACTGAAGCTTTCTTT
CDR3aa: CASSSYRLMNTEAFF

j_gene: TRBJ2-7
v_gene: TRBV28
abundance: -
d_gene: -
CDR3nt: TGTGCCAGCAGTTTTCGCGGGCGTAAATCCTACGAGCAGTACTTC
CDR3aa: CASSFRGRKSYEQYF

j_gene: TRBJ2-7
v_gene: TRBV28
abundance: few
d_gene: TRBD2
CDR3nt: TGTGCCAGCGGAAGGACTAGCGGGAGTCAGCAGTACTTC
CDR3aa: CASGRTSGSQQYF

j_gene: TRBJ2-6
v_gene: TRBV7-9
abundance: -
d_gene: -
CDR3nt: TGTGCCAGCAGCACCGACCTTTACGGCTCAGGGGCCAACGCCCTGACTTTC
CDR3aa: CASSTDLYGSGANALTF

j_gene: TRBJ2-5
v_gene: TRBV12-3/TRBV12-4
abundance: -
d_gene: TRBD1
CDR3nt: TGTGCCAGCAGTTTGGACAGGGACGGGGAAGAGACCCAGTACTTC
CDR3aa: CASSLDRDGEETQYF

j_gene: TRBJ1-4
v_gene: TRBV7-9
abundance: many
d_gene: -
CDR3nt: TGTGCCAGCAGCCCAAAGTCGATTGCAACTAATGAAAAACTGTTTTTT
CDR3aa: CASSPKSIATNEKLFF

j_gene: TRBJ2-3
v_gene: TRBV28
abundance: many
d_gene: TRBD1
CDR3nt: TGTGCCAGCAGCTACAGGGGGGAAACAGATACGCAGTATTTT
CDR3aa: CASSYRGETDTQYF

j_gene: TRBJ1-5
v_gene: TRBV6-5
abundance: many
d_gene: -
CDR3nt: TGTGCCAGCAAGGACGGTAGCAATCAGCCCCAGCATTTT
CDR3aa: CASKDGSNQPQHF